These T cell receptor beta chains were read from a single sample in a study of prognosis after radiotherapy for stage I lung cancer. One entry per CDR3 protein results from TCRdb running MiXCR on the multiplex PCR reads. The profile shows about 22,000 distinct CDR3 sequences, 35% to 45% of them singletons. The specimen comprised PBMCs, sampled before or after stereotactic body radiation therapy (not recorded which). These receptors were collected from a donor aged 50 or older with non-small cell lung cancer. The CDR3 runs from the conserved cysteine through the conserved F or W. Each record gives: J gene, V gene, CDR3 protein.

j_gene: TRBJ2-3
v_gene: TRBV6-1
CDR3aa: CASITLSGRGVDTQYF

j_gene: TRBJ2-3
v_gene: TRBV20-1
CDR3aa: CSAPTRGTSDDMQYF

j_gene: TRBJ2-7
v_gene: TRBV5-1
CDR3aa: CASILCPSTSEQYF

j_gene: TRBJ1-1
v_gene: TRBV6-5
CDR3aa: CASSYSGGTEAFF

j_gene: TRBJ2-2
v_gene: TRBV20-1
CDR3aa: CSSQGQGTGELFF

j_gene: TRBJ2-1
v_gene: TRBV7-2
CDR3aa: CASNPTPAGEQFF

j_gene: TRBJ2-1
v_gene: TRBV24-1
CDR3aa: CATSDSPLVEQFF

j_gene: TRBJ2-7
v_gene: TRBV7-2
CDR3aa: CASSSSLTSGSYEQYF

j_gene: TRBJ2-7
v_gene: TRBV7-9
CDR3aa: CASSRRTSIEQYF

j_gene: TRBJ2-7
v_gene: TRBV5-4
CDR3aa: CASSARTVQSYEQYF

j_gene: TRBJ2-5
v_gene: TRBV5-5
CDR3aa: CASSLALGQGGETQYF

j_gene: TRBJ2-6
v_gene: TRBV5-1
CDR3aa: CASSLGFSGANVLTF

j_gene: TRBJ1-5
v_gene: TRBV29-1
CDR3aa: CSVEVGRGQPQHF

j_gene: TRBJ1-5
v_gene: TRBV6-1
CDR3aa: CASSEFLPGSNQPQHF

j_gene: TRBJ2-2
v_gene: TRBV5-6
CDR3aa: CASSSGQGRIGELFF

j_gene: TRBJ2-7
v_gene: TRBV20-1
CDR3aa: CSARDEGAPYEQYF

j_gene: TRBJ1-2
v_gene: TRBV2
CDR3aa: CASRRESYGYTF

j_gene: TRBJ2-2
v_gene: TRBV7-6
CDR3aa: CASSLRASRNTGELFF

j_gene: TRBJ2-1
v_gene: TRBV24-1
CDR3aa: CATSDPAGGRGRAVDEQFF

j_gene: TRBJ2-2
v_gene: TRBV30
CDR3aa: CSWRGLAGAVELFF

j_gene: TRBJ2-1
v_gene: TRBV29-1
CDR3aa: CSVEDPWRGGFF

j_gene: TRBJ1-2
v_gene: TRBV20-1
CDR3aa: CSARDSGFEDYGYTF

j_gene: TRBJ1-3
v_gene: TRBV12-3/TRBV12-4
CDR3aa: CASRKLRLLSGNTIYF

j_gene: TRBJ2-5
v_gene: TRBV5-1
CDR3aa: CASSSEQGPQETQYF

j_gene: TRBJ1-5
v_gene: TRBV24-1
CDR3aa: CVTSDRWPSQPQHF

j_gene: TRBJ2-4
v_gene: TRBV19
CDR3aa: CASSPKRAPRQNIQYF

j_gene: TRBJ2-7
v_gene: TRBV11-3
CDR3aa: CASSLRPGLNYEQYF

j_gene: TRBJ1-5
v_gene: TRBV15
CDR3aa: CATSRGWGGRNQPQHF

j_gene: TRBJ2-5
v_gene: TRBV30
CDR3aa: CAWRLWETQYF

j_gene: TRBJ2-5
v_gene: TRBV6-5
CDR3aa: CASSLRGQETQYF

j_gene: TRBJ1-2
v_gene: TRBV25-1
CDR3aa: CASSELGDHGYTF

j_gene: TRBJ2-7
v_gene: TRBV3-1
CDR3aa: CASSQVPGPNYEQYF

j_gene: TRBJ2-3
v_gene: TRBV5-1
CDR3aa: CASRLAGQFMNTQYF

j_gene: TRBJ1-4
v_gene: TRBV4-1
CDR3aa: CASSQIWREKLFF

j_gene: TRBJ2-5
v_gene: TRBV5-4
CDR3aa: CASSYPLAGETQYF